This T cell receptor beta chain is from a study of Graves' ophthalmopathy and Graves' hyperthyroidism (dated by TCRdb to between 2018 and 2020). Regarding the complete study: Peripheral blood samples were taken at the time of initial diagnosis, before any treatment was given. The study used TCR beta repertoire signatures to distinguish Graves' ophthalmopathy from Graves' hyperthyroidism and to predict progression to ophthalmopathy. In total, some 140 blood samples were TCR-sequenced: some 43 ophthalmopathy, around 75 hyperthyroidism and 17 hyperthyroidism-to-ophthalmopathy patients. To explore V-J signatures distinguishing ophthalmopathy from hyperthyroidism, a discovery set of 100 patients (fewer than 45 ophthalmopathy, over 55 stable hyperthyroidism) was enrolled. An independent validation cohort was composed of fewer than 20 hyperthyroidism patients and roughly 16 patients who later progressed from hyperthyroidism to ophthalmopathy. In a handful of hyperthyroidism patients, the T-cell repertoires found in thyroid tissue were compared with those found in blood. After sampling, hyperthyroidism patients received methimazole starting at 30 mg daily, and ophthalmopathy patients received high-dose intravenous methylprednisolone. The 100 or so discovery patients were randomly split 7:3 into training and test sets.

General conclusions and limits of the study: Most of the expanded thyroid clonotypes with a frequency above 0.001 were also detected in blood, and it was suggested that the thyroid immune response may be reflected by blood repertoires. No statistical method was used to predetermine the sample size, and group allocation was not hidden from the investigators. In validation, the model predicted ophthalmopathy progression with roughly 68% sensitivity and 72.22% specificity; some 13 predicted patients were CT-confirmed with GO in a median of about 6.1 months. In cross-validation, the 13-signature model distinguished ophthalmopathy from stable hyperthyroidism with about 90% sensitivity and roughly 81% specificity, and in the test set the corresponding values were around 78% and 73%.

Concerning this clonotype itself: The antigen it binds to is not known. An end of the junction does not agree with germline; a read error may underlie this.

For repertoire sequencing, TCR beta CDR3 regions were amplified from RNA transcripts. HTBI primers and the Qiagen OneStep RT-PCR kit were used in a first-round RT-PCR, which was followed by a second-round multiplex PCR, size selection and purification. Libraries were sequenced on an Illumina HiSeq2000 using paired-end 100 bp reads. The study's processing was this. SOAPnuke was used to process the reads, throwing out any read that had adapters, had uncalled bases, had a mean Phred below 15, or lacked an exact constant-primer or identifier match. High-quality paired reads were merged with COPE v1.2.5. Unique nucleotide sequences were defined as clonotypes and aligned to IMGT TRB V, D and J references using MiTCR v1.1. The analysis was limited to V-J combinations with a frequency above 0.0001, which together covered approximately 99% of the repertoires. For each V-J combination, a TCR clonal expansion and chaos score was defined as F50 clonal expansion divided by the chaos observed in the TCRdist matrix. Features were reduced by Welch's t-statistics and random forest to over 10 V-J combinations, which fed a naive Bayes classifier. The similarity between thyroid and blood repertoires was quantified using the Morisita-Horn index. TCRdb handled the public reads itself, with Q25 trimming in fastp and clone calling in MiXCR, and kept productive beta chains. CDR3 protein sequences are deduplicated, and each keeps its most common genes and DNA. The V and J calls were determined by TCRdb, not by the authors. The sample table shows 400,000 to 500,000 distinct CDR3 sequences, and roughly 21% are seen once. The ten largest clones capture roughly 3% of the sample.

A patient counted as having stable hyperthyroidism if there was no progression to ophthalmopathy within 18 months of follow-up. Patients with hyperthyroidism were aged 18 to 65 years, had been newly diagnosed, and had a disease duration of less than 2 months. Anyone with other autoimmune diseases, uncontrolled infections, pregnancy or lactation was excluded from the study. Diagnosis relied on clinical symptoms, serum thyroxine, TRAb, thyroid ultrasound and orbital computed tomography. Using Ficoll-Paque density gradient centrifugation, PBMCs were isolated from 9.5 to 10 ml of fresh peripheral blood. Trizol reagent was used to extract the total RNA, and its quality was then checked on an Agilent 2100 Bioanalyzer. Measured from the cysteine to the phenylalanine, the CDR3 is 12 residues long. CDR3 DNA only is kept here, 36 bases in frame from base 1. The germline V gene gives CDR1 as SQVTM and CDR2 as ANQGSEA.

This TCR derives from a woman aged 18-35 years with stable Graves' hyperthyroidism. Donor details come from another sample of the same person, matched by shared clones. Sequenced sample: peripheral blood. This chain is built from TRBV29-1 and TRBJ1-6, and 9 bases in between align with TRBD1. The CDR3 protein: CSVRDRDSHLHF. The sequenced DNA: TGCAGCGTCCGGGACAGGGATTCACACCTCCACTTT.